This TCR beta chain was found in a study of STAT5B mutations in CD4+ large granular lymphocyte leukemia. Study-wide background: The CDR3 'QG' motif was associated with a particular HLA allele among healthy donors. Study conclusions and caveats: Approximately 25% of private leukemic clonotypes occurred rarely in other patients' non-leukemic repertoires. Patient CD4-sorted repertoires looked more clonal than healthy CD4+ repertoires, even without putative leukemic clones.

The data were produced by immunoSEQ multiplex PCR, yet TCRdb's version contains in-frame clones alone and is incomplete. The table records roughly 29,000 clones, about 81% of them present only once. With respect to this clone: Its target is not known.

The sequenced sample was CD4+ T cells from blood buffy coats. The sequence was obtained from a human donor in good health.

The CDR3 bases are TGTGCCAGCAGTCAAAGGGTCTTCAATCAGCCCCAGCATTTT. Translated: CASSQRVFNQPQHF. The V call is TRBV14, the J call TRBJ1-5; D gene uncertain. The V end lost 6 bases, the J end lost 3 bases, and 12 bases lay between the germline ends. CDR3 length: 14 amino acids. The germline V gene encodes CDR1 SGHDN and CDR2 FVKESK.